Listed below are T cell receptor beta chains from one sample, sequenced in a study of identical twins. One entry per CDR3 protein, called by TCRdb with MiXCR from the 5' RACE reads. The table shows about 900,000 distinct CDR3 sequences, with approximately 13% occurring only once. The same sample was also used in a study of yellow fever vaccine responses in identical twins.

Sequenced material: PBMCs. The receptor source for this set is a woman aged 18-30 years in good health. Each CDR3 is given with its conserved first and last residue. The order of the fields is clone size, D gene, V gene, J gene, CDR3 protein, CDR3 DNA. D genes are given only for firm matches. Not all rows give a size; the values are once, few, many and, for expanded clones, a class.

>few|-|TRBV15|TRBJ2-1
CATSRDRDRKYNEQFF
TGTGCCACCAGCAGAGATCGGGACCGGAAGTACAATGAGCAGTTCTTC
>few|-|TRBV6-2/TRBV6-3|TRBJ2-3
CASSYGRTSTDTQYF
TGTGCCAGCAGTTACGGCAGGACTAGCACAGATACGCAGTATTTT
>few|TRBD2|TRBV24-1|TRBJ2-1
CATSIGLVVDEQFF
TGTGCCACCAGTATAGGACTAGTGGTAGATGAGCAGTTCTTC
>many|TRBD1|TRBV4-1|TRBJ2-4
CASSQTGTGKNIQYF
TGCGCCAGCAGCCAGACCGGGACAGGGAAAAACATTCAGTACTTC
>many|-|TRBV12-3/TRBV12-4|TRBJ1-1
CASTEMNTEAFF
TGTGCCAGCACAGAGATGAACACTGAAGCTTTCTTT
>few|-|TRBV11-2|TRBJ2-2
CASSFPGDNGELFF
TGTGCCAGCAGCTTCCCCGGGGATAACGGGGAGCTGTTTTTT
>-|TRBD2|TRBV14|TRBJ2-5
CASSLRWRGSTKETQYF
TGTGCCAGCAGCTTACGCTGGCGGGGGAGTACTAAGGAGACCCAGTACTTC
>-|TRBD2|TRBV20-1|TRBJ2-1
CSARDLGGRIYNEQFF
TGCAGTGCTAGAGATCTCGGCGGGAGGATCTACAATGAGCAGTTCTTC
>few|TRBD1|TRBV7-6|TRBJ2-2
CASSPQGTSFTGELFF
TGTGCCAGCAGCCCACAGGGGACGTCCTTCACCGGGGAGCTGTTTTTT
>few|-|TRBV10-3|TRBJ2-7
CAISEGVTTYEQYF
TGTGCCATCAGTGAGGGAGTTACCACCTACGAGCAGTACTTC
>many|TRBD2|TRBV12-3/TRBV12-4|TRBJ2-1
CASSQLAGPFYNEQFF
TGTGCCAGCAGTCAACTAGCGGGTCCTTTCTACAATGAGCAGTTCTTC
>many|TRBD2|TRBV12-3/TRBV12-4|TRBJ2-1
CASSLVGLANEQFF
TGTGCCAGCAGTTTAGTGGGACTAGCCAATGAGCAGTTCTTC
>few|-|TRBV9|TRBJ2-6
CASSVFGGANVLTF
TGTGCCAGCAGCGTATTTGGGGGGGCCAACGTCCTGACTTTC
>-|TRBD2|TRBV19|TRBJ2-6
CASSMVLALPSGANVLTF
TGTGCCAGTAGTATGGTACTAGCGCTACCCTCTGGGGCCAACGTCCTGACTTTC
>-|TRBD1|TRBV19|TRBJ2-2
CASTAPGGAVTGELFF
TGTGCCAGTACCGCTCCAGGGGGCGCCGTGACCGGGGAGCTGTTTTTT
>-|-|TRBV13|TRBJ1-1
CASRTIPASNTEAFF
TGTGCCAGCAGGACCATCCCAGCGTCGAACACTGAAGCTTTCTTT
>few|TRBD2|TRBV28|TRBJ2-7
CASNLPTTSGSYEQYF
TGTGCCAGCAACCTTCCGACGACTAGCGGGAGCTACGAGCAGTACTTC
>-|-|TRBV24-1|TRBJ1-2
CATSDFRSDYGYTF
TGTGCCACCAGTGATTTCCGGAGCGACTATGGCTACACCTTC
>few|-|TRBV9|TRBJ1-1
CASSESPGPGAEAFF
TGTGCCAGCAGCGAGTCCCCGGGGCCCGGGGCTGAAGCTTTCTTT
>few|-|TRBV12-3/TRBV12-4|TRBJ1-2
CASSPGVSGYGYTF
TGTGCCAGCAGTCCCGGGGTCTCGGGCTATGGCTACACCTTC
>many|-|TRBV20-1|TRBJ1-5
CSAKGPDFINQPQHF
TGCAGTGCTAAGGGTCCGGACTTTATCAATCAGCCCCAGCATTTT
>many|TRBD2|TRBV11-2|TRBJ2-2
CASPTSGYTGELFF
TGTGCCAGCCCGACTAGCGGGTACACCGGGGAGCTGTTTTTT
>-|TRBD2|TRBV3-1|TRBJ2-5
CASNLKTSGRYETQYF
TGTGCCAGCAACCTAAAGACTAGCGGGAGGTATGAGACCCAGTACTTC
>few|TRBD2|TRBV24-1|TRBJ2-1
CATSDGGGNEQFF
TGTGCCACCAGTGACGGGGGGGGTAATGAGCAGTTCTTC
>many|-|TRBV5-1|TRBJ1-2
CASSLPDTREGYTF
TGCGCCAGCAGCTTGCCTGACACCCGCGAGGGCTACACCTTC
>few|TRBD2|TRBV5-1|TRBJ2-3
CASRHGTSGSRVTDTQYF
TGCGCCAGCAGGCACGGGACTAGCGGGAGTAGGGTCACAGATACGCAGTATTTT
>few|TRBD1|TRBV11-2|TRBJ1-6
CASSLTGTAYNSPLHF
TGTGCCAGCAGCCTCACCGGGACAGCCTATAATTCACCCCTCCACTTT
>-|TRBD2|TRBV5-1|TRBJ2-3
CASSFAGVVDTQYF
TGCGCCAGCAGCTTCGCGGGAGTTGTAGATACGCAGTATTTT
>-|TRBD2|TRBV5-1|TRBJ2-5
CASSLGSSGGQETQYF
TGCGCCAGCAGCTTGGGGTCTAGCGGGGGGCAAGAGACCCAGTACTTC
>few|-|TRBV20-1|TRBJ2-1
CSARDWGGFPNEQFF
TGCAGTGCTAGAGATTGGGGCGGATTTCCAAATGAGCAGTTCTTC
>-|TRBD2|TRBV28|TRBJ2-2
CASSSRERDTGELFF
TGTGCCAGCAGTTCGCGGGAGCGGGACACCGGGGAGCTGTTTTTT
>few|-|TRBV3-1|TRBJ2-7
CASSQGPTGQYF
TGTGCCAGCAGCCAAGGGCCGACGGGGCAGTACTTC
>-|-|TRBV2|TRBJ2-5
CASTWRFTGQETQYF
TGTGCCAGCACCTGGCGCTTTACAGGGCAAGAGACCCAGTACTTC
>-|-|TRBV12-3/TRBV12-4|TRBJ2-1
CATVQGNNEQFF
TGTGCCACTGTACAGGGCAACAATGAGCAGTTCTTC
>few|-|TRBV15|TRBJ2-3
CATSRDHRGTDTQYF
TGTGCCACCAGCAGAGATCACCGGGGCACAGATACGCAGTATTTT
>many|-|TRBV12-3/TRBV12-4|TRBJ2-1
CASSFGGYSYNEQFF
TGTGCCAGCAGTTTCGGCGGGTACTCCTACAATGAGCAGTTCTTC
>many|-|TRBV12-3/TRBV12-4|TRBJ2-6
CASSLWRFSGANVLTF
TGTGCCAGCAGTTTATGGCGTTTCTCTGGGGCCAACGTCCTGACTTTC
>-|-|TRBV7-9|TRBJ2-5
CASTPDISSPETQYF
TGTGCCAGCACCCCCGATATCAGCAGCCCGGAGACCCAGTACTTC
>-|TRBD2|TRBV15|TRBJ2-2
CATSRGGLAGDTGELFF
TGTGCCACCAGCAGAGGAGGACTAGCGGGGGACACCGGGGAGCTGTTTTTT
>few|-|TRBV28|TRBJ2-2
CASSLGLRELFF
TGTGCCAGCAGTTTAGGGCTACGGGAGCTGTTTTTT
>-|TRBD2|TRBV7-9|TRBJ2-2
CASSTPRTSSAGELFF
TGTGCCAGCAGCACACCCAGGACTAGCTCAGCCGGGGAGCTGTTTTTT
>-|TRBD2|TRBV4-1|TRBJ2-1
CASSQTSGSPSYNEQFF
TGCGCCAGCAGCCAAACCAGCGGGAGCCCCTCCTACAATGAGCAGTTCTTC
>-|-|TRBV7-9|TRBJ2-6
CASSLQGYSGANVLTF
TGTGCCAGCAGCTTACAGGGATACTCTGGGGCCAACGTCCTGACTTTC